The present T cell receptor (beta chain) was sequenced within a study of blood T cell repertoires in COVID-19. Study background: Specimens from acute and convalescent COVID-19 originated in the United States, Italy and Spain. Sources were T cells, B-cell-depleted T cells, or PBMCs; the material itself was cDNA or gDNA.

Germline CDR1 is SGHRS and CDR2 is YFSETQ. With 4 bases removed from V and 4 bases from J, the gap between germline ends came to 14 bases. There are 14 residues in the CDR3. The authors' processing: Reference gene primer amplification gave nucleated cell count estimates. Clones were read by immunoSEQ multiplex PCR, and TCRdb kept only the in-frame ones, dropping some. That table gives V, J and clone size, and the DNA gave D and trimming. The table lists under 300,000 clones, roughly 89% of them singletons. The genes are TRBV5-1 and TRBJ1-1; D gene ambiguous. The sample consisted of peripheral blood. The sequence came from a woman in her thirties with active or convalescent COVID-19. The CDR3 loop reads CASSPSGGGTEAFF. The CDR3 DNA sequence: TGCGCCAGCAGCCCGTCTGGCGGCGGCACTGAAGCTTTCTTT.